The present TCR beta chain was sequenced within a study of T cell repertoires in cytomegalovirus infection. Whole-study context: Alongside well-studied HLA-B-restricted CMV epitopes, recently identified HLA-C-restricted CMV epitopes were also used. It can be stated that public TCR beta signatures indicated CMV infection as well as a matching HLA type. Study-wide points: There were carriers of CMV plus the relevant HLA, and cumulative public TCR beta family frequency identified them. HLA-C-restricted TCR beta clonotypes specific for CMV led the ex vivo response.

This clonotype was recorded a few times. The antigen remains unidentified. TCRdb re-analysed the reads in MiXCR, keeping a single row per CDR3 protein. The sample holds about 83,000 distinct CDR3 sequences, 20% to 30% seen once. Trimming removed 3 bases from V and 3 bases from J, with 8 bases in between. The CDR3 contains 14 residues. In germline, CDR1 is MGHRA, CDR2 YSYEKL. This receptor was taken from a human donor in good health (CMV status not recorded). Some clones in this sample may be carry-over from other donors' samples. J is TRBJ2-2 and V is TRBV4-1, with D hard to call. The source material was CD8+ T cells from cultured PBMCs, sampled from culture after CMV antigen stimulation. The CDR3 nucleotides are TGCGCCAGCAGCCACGGCGAATACACCGGGGAGCTGTTTTTT. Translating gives CASSHGEYTGELFF.